In this sample, the clone carrying this TCR beta chain turned up a few times. TCRdb analysed the reads with MiXCR anew, one entry per CDR3 protein. The sample yields 450,000 to 550,000 distinct CDR3 sequences, approximately 15% seen once. Between the trimmed V and J ends, which lost 6 bases and 0 bases, there was a span of 14 bases. This CDR3 contains 15 residues. From germline, CDR1 is PRHDT and CDR2 FYEKMQ (reference sequence). The entry originates in a study of T cell repertoires in cytomegalovirus infection. Study details: It was the public TCR beta signatures that indicated both CMV infection and matching HLA type.

This chain joins TRBV13 and TRBJ1-2; D is unclear. The TCR comes from a human donor in good health (CMV status not recorded). Some clones in this sample may be carry-over from other donors' samples. The specimen was CD8+ T cells from PBMCs. The CDR3 DNA follows: TGTGCCAGCAGAGGGCGCGGGCTCACTAACTATGGCTACACCTTC. Its translation is CASRGRGLTNYGYTF.